This TCR beta chain was captured by sequencing in a study of cytomegalovirus exposure and HLA in healthy donors. Notes on the study in general: Available immune exposure information was restricted to CMV serostatus only. Later work showed greater clonal expansion in HLA-associated TCR beta chains than in equally common others.

Primers: 60 Vbeta forward and 13 Jbeta reverse. Clones were read by immunoSEQ multiplex PCR, and TCRdb kept only the in-frame ones, dropping some. This table lists 110,000 to 150,000 clones. Comment on this clone: Antigen specificity is unknown.

This receptor was obtained from a male donor in good health and CMV-seronegative. The material sequenced was PBMCs.

The CDR3 region is CASSSGTSSNQPQHF. CDR3 in DNA: TGTGCCAGCTCGTCGGGGACATCGAGCAATCAGCCCCAGCATTTT. This chain joins TRBV18 and TRBJ1-5; D perhaps matches TRBD1 (6 bases). Germline CDR1 reads KGHSH; CDR2 reads LQKENI. The CDR3 contains 15 residues. V lost 6 bases, J lost 1 base, and 13 bases lay in between.